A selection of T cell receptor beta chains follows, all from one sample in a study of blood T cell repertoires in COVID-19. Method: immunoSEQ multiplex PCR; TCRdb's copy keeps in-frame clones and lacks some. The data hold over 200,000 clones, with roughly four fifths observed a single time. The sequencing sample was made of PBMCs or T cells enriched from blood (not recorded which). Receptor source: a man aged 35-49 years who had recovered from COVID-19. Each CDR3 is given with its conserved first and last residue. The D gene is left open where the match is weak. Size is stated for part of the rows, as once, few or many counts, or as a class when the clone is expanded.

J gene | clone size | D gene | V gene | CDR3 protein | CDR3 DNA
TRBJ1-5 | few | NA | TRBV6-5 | CASMRLQGQPQHF | TGTGCCAGCATGCGGCTTCAAGGTCAGCCCCAGCATTTT
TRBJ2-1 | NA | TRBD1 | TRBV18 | CASSGQGSSYNEQFF | TGTGCCAGCTCCGGACAGGGTTCCTCCTACAATGAGCAGTTCTTC
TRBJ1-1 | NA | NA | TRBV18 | CASSPAGLNTEAFF | TGTGCCAGCTCACCCGCAGGGTTGAACACTGAAGCTTTCTTT
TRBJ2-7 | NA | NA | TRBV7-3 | CASSLRPGSYEQYF | TGTGCCAGCAGCTTAAGACCAGGGTCCTACGAGCAGTACTTC
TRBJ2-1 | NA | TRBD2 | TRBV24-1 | CATSDLVGRSGSYNEQFF | TGTGCCACCAGTGATTTGGTGGGGAGGAGCGGGAGCTACAATGAGCAGTTCTTC
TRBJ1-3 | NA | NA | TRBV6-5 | CASTDARTGGNTIYF | TGTGCCAGCACCGACGCTAGAACGGGGGGAAACACCATATATTTT
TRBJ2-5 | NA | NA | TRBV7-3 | CASSLRPTQETQYF | TGTGCCAGCAGCTTAAGGCCAACCCAAGAGACCCAGTACTTC
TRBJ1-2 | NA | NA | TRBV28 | CASSLDLQGRGYTF | TGTGCCAGCAGTTTGGATCTACAGGGCCGTGGCTACACCTTC
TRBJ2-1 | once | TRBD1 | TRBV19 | CASSIGQGSYNEQFF | TGTGCCAGTAGTATCGGACAGGGTTCCTACAATGAGCAGTTCTTC
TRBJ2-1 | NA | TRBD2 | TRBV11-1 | CASTLDRLALNEQFF | TGTGCCAGCACCTTGGATCGACTAGCCTTAAATGAGCAGTTCTTC
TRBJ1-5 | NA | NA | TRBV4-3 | CASSRVIGAPQPQHF | TGCGCCAGCAGCCGGGTCATTGGGGCTCCCCAGCCCCAGCATTTT
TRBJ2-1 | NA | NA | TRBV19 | CASSRELAGYNEQFF | TGTGCCAGTAGTAGGGAGCTTGCCGGGTACAATGAGCAGTTCTTC
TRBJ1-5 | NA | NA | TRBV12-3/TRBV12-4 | CASRAGQYQPQHF | TGTGCCAGCAGGGCTGGACAGTATCAGCCCCAGCATTTT
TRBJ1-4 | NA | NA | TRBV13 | CASSFRSITNEKLFF | TGTGCCAGCAGCTTTAGGAGTATCACTAATGAAAAACTGTTTTTT
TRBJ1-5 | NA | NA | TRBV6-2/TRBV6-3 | CASSPRTPGGNQPQHF | TGTGCCAGCAGTCCCCGAACTCCGGGGGGCAATCAGCCCCAGCATTTT
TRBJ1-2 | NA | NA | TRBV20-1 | CSAGKYGYTF | TGCAGTGCTGGCAAGTATGGCTACACCTTC
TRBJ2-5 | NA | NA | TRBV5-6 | CASSDSGSGGQTQYF | TGTGCCAGCAGCGACAGCGGGTCTGGGGGACAGACCCAGTACTTC
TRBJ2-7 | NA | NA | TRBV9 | CASSTAAGIWDEQYF | TGTGCCAGCAGCACAGCGGCCGGAATTTGGGACGAGCAGTACTTC
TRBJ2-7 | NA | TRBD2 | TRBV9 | CASSQASGFYEQYF | TGTGCCAGCAGCCAAGCTAGCGGATTCTACGAGCAGTACTTC
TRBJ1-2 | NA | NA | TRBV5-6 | CASRPTWGDYGYTF | TGTGCCAGCAGGCCAACGTGGGGGGACTATGGCTACACCTTC
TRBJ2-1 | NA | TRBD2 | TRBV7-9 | CASSLTSGASSSYNEQFF | TGTGCCAGCAGCTTGACTAGCGGGGCATCCTCATCCTACAATGAGCAGTTCTTC
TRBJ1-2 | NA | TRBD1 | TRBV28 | CASSVTGGLNYGYTF | TGTGCCAGCAGTGTTACAGGGGGATTAAACTATGGCTACACCTTC
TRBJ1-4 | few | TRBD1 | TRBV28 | CASGPGTGEKLFF | TGTGCCAGCGGTCCCGGGACAGGGGAAAAACTGTTTTTT
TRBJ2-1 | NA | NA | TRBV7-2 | CASSGRGRASYNEQFF | TGTGCCAGCAGCGGCAGGGGACGGGCCTCCTACAATGAGCAGTTCTTC
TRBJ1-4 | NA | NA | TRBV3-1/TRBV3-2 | CASSQREFEKLFF | TGTGCCAGCAGCCAAAGAGAGTTCGAAAAACTGTTTTTT
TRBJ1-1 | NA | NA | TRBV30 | CAWSGSRGTPEAFF | TGTGCCTGGAGTGGGTCAAGGGGGACCCCTGAAGCTTTCTTT
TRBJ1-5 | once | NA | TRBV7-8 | CASSLAQAPNQPQHF | TGTGCCAGCAGCTTAGCACAGGCGCCAAATCAGCCCCAGCATTTT
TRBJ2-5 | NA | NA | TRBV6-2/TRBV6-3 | CASSRASTETQYF | TGTGCCAGCAGCCGGGCTAGCACTGAGACCCAGTACTTC
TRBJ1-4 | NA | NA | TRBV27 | CASSLTGTTNEKLFF | TGTGCCAGCAGTTTAACCGGGACAACTAATGAAAAACTGTTTTTT
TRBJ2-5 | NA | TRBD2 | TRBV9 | CASSGGTSGGDQETQYF | TGTGCCAGCAGCGGAGGGACTAGCGGGGGGGACCAAGAGACCCAGTACTTC
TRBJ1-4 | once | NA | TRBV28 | CASSLWLGRANEKLFF | TGTGCCAGCAGTTTATGGCTCGGGCGGGCTAATGAAAAACTGTTTTTT
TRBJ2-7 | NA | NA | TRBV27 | CASPKTYEQYF | TGTGCCAGCCCTAAAACCTACGAGCAGTACTTC
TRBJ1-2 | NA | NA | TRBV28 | CASSNRFLGYTF | TGTGCCAGCAGCAACAGGTTCCTCGGCTACACCTTC
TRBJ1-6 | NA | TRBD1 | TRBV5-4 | CASSHRPQGQNSPLHF | TGTGCCAGCAGCCACCGCCCCCAGGGACAGAATTCACCCCTCCACTTT
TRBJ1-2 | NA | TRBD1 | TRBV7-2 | CASSYLDRGRGYTF | TGTGCCAGCAGCTACTTGGACAGGGGGCGCGGCTACACCTTC
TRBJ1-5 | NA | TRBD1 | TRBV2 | CASSAADRGVQPQHF | TGTGCCAGCAGTGCAGCAGACAGGGGCGTACAGCCCCAGCATTTT
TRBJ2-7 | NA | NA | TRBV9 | CASSAGTQPYEQYF | TGTGCCAGCAGCGCGGGGACACAGCCCTACGAGCAGTACTTC
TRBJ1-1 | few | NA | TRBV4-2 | CASSLGGLAFF | TGTGCCAGCAGCCTGGGGGGGTTAGCTTTCTTT
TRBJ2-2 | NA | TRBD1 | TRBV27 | CASSLRTGGPGELFF | TGTGCCAGCAGTTTAAGGACAGGGGGCCCCGGGGAGCTGTTTTTT
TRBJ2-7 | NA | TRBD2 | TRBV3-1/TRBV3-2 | CASSQGTSWQYF | TGTGCCAGCAGCCAAGGGACTAGCTGGCAGTACTTC